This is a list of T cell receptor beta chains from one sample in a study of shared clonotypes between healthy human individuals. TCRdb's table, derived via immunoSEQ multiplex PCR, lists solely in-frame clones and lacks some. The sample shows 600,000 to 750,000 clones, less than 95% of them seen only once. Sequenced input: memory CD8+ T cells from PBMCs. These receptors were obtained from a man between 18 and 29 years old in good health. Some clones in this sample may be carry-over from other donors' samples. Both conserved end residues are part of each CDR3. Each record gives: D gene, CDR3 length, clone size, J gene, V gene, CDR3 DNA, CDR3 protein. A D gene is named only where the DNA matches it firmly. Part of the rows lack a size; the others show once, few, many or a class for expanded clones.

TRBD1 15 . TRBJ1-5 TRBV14 TGTGCCAGCAGCAAAACAGGGGGCTTTAATCAGCCCCAGCATTTT CASSKTGGFNQPQHF
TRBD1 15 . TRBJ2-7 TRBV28 TGTGCCAGCAGCCCCGGGACAGAAAAGTTCTACGAGCAGTACTTC CASSPGTEKFYEQYF
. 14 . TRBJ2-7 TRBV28 TGTGCCAGCACCCTACAGGGAGGGTCCTACGAGCAGTACTTC CASTLQGGSYEQYF
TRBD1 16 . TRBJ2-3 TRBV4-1 TGCGCCAGCAGCCAAGAGGACAGGGGGCGAACAGATACGCAGTATTTT CASSQEDRGRTDTQYF
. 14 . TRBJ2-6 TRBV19 TGTGCCAGTAGTAGTCACGGACCGGCCAACGTCCTGACTTTC CASSSHGPANVLTF
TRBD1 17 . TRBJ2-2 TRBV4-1 TGCGCCAGCAGCCAAGATCTCTCGACAGGGTACACCGGGGAGCTGTTTTTT CASSQDLSTGYTGELFF
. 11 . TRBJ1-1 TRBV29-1 TGCAGTGGGACGGGGGACACTGAAGCTTTCTTT CSGTGDTEAFF
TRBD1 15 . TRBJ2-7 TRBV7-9 TGTGCCAGCAGCCCACCGGGACAGGGGCTCTACGAGCAGTACTTC CASSPPGQGLYEQYF
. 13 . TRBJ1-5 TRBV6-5 TGTGCCAGCAGTATCATGGTCAATCAGCCCCAGCATTTT CASSIMVNQPQHF
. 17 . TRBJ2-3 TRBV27 TGTGCCAGCACCTCGGTGAGGGTCGGGGGTTTGGCAGATACGCAGTATTTT CASTSVRVGGLADTQYF
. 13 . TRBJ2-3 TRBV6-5 TGTGCCAGCAGTTTCGCCAGGGCAGAGACGCAGTATTTT CASSFARAETQYF
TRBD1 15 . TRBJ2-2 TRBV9 TGTGCCAGCAGCGACCCGGGACAGGGGAATGGGGAGCTGTTTTTT CASSDPGQGNGELFF
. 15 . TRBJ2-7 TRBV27 TGTGCCAGCAGTTTATCGAACAGAGCACACTACGAGCAGTACTTC CASSLSNRAHYEQYF
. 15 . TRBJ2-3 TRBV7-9 TGTGCCAGCAGCTTAAGGGGGAATCCCACAGATACGCAGTATTTT CASSLRGNPTDTQYF
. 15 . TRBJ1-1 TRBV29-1 TGCAGCGCCGAGGGGGTTGCGGGGGTGCGTACTGAAGCTTTCTTT CSAEGVAGVRTEAFF
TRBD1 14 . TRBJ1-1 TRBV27 TGTGCCAGCAGTTCCCAGGGGGCGGGCACTGAAGCTTTCTTT CASSSQGAGTEAFF
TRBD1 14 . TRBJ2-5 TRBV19 TGTGCCAGTAGAATGACAGGGGTCCAAGAGACCCAGTACTTC CASRMTGVQETQYF
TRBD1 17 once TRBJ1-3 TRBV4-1 TGCGCCAGCAGCCAGGCCCGGGACAGGGGTGATGGAAACACCATATATTTT CASSQARDRGDGNTIYF